A single sample is the source of the 3 T cell receptor beta chains below, sequenced in a study of early T cells in non-severe SARS-CoV-2 infection. MiXCR, applied by TCRdb to the 5' RACE reads, yields one record per CDR3 protein. The sample holds roughly 61,000 distinct CDR3 sequences, more than 10% seen once. Input material: whole blood. These receptor sequences come from an adult who was a healthcare worker with PCR-confirmed SARS-CoV-2 infection or an uninfected control (not recorded which).

This rearrangement joins TRBV12-3 or TRBV12-4 to TRBJ2-2; D is ambiguous. The CDR3 is made up of 14 amino acids. V lost 3 bases and J lost 6, with 11 bases in between. The CDR3 nucleotides read TGTGCCAGCAGTTTGGTCAGCTACGCCGGGGAGCTGTTTTTT. Translation gives CASSLVSYAGELFF.

This clonotype was recorded many times. V is TRBV20-1 and J is TRBJ1-4; the D is unclear. The CDR3 length is 14 residues. V dropped 3 bases and J dropped 3 bases, with 11 bases sitting between them. Germline values: CDR1 DFQATT, CDR2 SNEGSKA (reference sequence). CDR3 coding DNA: TGCAGTGCTAGCAGTGGCCGGGCTAATGAAAAACTGTTTTTT. Amino acid sequence: CSASSGRANEKLFF.

At least ten counts were recorded for this clonotype. This chain links TRBV20-1 with TRBJ1-5; tentatively, D is TRBD1 (6 bases). Germline lookup yields CDR1 DFQATT and CDR2 SNEGSKA (reference sequence). This CDR3 is 12 amino acids long. V lost 3 bases to trimming and J lost 9 bases, with 12 bases between them. CDR3 DNA sequence: TGCAGTGCTAGCCGGGGGCCGGGGCCCCAGCATTTT. This encodes CSASRGPGPQHF.